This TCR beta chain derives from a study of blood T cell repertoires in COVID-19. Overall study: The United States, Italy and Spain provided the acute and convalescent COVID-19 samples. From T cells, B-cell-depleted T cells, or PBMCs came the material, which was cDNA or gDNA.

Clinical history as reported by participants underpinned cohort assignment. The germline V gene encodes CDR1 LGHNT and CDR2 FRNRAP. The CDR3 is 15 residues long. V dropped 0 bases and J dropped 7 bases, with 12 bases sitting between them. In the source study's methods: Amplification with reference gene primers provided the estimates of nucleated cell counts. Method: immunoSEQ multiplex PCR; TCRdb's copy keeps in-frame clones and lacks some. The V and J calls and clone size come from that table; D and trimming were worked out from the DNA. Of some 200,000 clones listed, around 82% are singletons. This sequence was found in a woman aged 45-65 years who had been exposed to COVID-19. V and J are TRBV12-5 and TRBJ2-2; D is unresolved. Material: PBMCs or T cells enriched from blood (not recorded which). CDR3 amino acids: CASGLVQMNDGELFF. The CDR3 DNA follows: TGTGCTAGTGGTTTGGTACAGATGAACGACGGGGAGCTGTTTTTT.